Below, 13 T cell receptor beta chains from the same sample are listed, as sequenced in a study of neurological immune-mediated disorders (dated by TCRdb to between 2018 and 2020). The library was obtained by 5' RACE. For sequencing, an Illumina HiSeq 2500 was employed. Using fastp trimming at Q25 and MiXCR clonotype assembly, TCRdb reanalyzed the public sequencing data and kept in-frame beta chains. Rows with a matching CDR3 protein are joined into one entry that keeps the most common DNA and genes. The sample has approximately 74,000 distinct CDR3 sequences on record, approximately 9.4% of them singletons. The leading ten clones occupy 1.7% of the sample. Sequencing was done on a sample of PBMCs. The receptors derive from a man between 50 and 59 years old in good health.

The chain recombines TRBV21-1 with TRBJ2-7; the table names TRBD2, a call not compared with the DNA. TRBV21-1 counts as a pseudogene. CDR3 length: 14 residues. CDR3 sequence (DNA): TGTGCCAGCAGCAATGATAGCGGGGGATACGAGCAGTACTTC. It yields the protein CASSNDSGGYEQYF.

In this sample, this clonotype turned up many times. V is TRBV12-3 or TRBV12-4 and J is TRBJ2-5; 8 bases line up with TRBD1. V dropped 1 base and J dropped 4; count of bases not matched to a gene: 8. The CDR3 spans 16 residues. For the CDR3, the DNA is TGTGCCAGCAGTTTAGGTGTGACAGGGGTAGGAGAGACCCAGTACTTC. It is translated as CASSLGVTGVGETQYF.

This clonotype was recorded at least ten times. This chain joins TRBV5-1 and TRBJ1-2; 7 bases fit TRBD1. CDR1 is SGHRS and CDR2 is YFSETQ in the germline V gene. V gave up 4 bases and J gave up 4 bases; unmatched junction bases: 13. CDR3 size: 16 residues. CDR3: CASSPRTGALIYGYTF. The CDR3 DNA follows: TGCGCCAGCAGCCCTAGAACAGGGGCTCTAATCTATGGCTACACCTTC.

This clonotype appeared many times. This chain links TRBV21-1 with TRBJ2-2; the table gives TRBD1 as D, unverified against the DNA. TRBV21-1 is a recognized pseudogene. CDR3 length equals 19 residues. CDR3 DNA sequence: TGTGCCAGCAGCGACCCGGGACAGGGAAGTTTATTGGACACCGGGGAGCTGTTTTTT. Translation: CASSDPGQGSLLDTGELFF.

This clonotype was detected ten times or more. The J gene is TRBJ1-1, the V gene TRBV28; TRBD1 matches 9 bases. The CDR3 covers 19 residues. With 4 bases clipped from V and 1 base from J, the junction kept 16 bases outside the gene matches. The germline V gene encodes CDR1 MDHEN and CDR2 SYDVKM. DNA for the CDR3: TGTGCCAGCAGTTACCAAACTAAAACAGGGGGCGAGGGGAACACTGAAGCTTTCTTT. Protein sequence: CASSYQTKTGGEGNTEAFF.

This clonotype was counted ten times or more. The J gene is TRBJ2-1, the V gene TRBV7-2; tentative D call: TRBD2 (5 bases). Trimming left V 5 bases short and J 6 bases short, with 17 bases between. The CDR3 has 15 residues. Germline V lookup: CDR1 SGHTA, CDR2 FQGNSA. Here the CDR3 DNA reads TGTGCCAGCAGCATAGACTACTCGACACGCAATGAGCAGTTCTTC. Translation: CASSIDYSTRNEQFF.

This clonotype occurred many times. V and J are TRBV5-1 and TRBJ2-5; D unclear. Per germline, CDR1 SGHRS and CDR2 YFSETQ. This CDR3 has 11 amino acids. Trimming pared 2 bases from V and 3 bases from J, leaving 2 bases between. CDR3 protein: CASSFEETQYF. In DNA form, the CDR3 reads TGCGCCAGCAGCTTTGAAGAGACCCAGTACTTC.

The sample holds many counts of this clonotype. The rearrangement links TRBV20-1 to TRBJ2-1; D ambiguous. The CDR3 has 13 amino acids. Germline V gene sequence: CDR1 DFQATT, CDR2 SNEGSKA (reference sequence). Trimming stripped 3 bases from V and 0 bases from J, with 6 bases between. The CDR3, as DNA: TGCAGTGCTAGCACGAGCTCCTACAATGAGCAGTTCTTC. Translating it yields CSASTSSYNEQFF.

This clonotype was detected ten times or more. The chain carries TRBV20-1 and TRBJ2-5; TRBD2 aligns across 8 bases. Germline assignment: CDR1 DFQATT and CDR2 SNEGSKA (reference sequence). V shed 5 bases and J 5 bases; nucleotides not matched to a gene: 10. The CDR3 spans 14 residues. The CDR3 region has the DNA TGCAGTGCTTCTTTACTACTAGCGGAGGAGACCCAGTACTTC. Protein product: CSASLLLAEETQYF.

This clonotype was observed many times. Germline is not matched at one junction end, which may reflect a read error. This rearrangement joins TRBV12-3 or TRBV12-4 to TRBJ1-1; D remains unclear. The CDR3 runs to 9 residues. The CDR3 loop reads CASSAQREF. CDR3 in DNA: TGTGCCAGCAGTGCACAGAGGGAATTT.

This clonotype was found many times. The chain links TRBV6-6 to TRBJ2-3, with 16 bases fitting TRBD2. The CDR3 runs 17 residues. Germline V gene sequence: CDR1 MNHNY, CDR2 SVGAGI (reference sequence). V lost 6 bases to trimming and J lost 2 bases; unmatched junction nucleotides: 5. DNA for the CDR3: TGTGCCAGCAGCGTGGGACTAGCGGGAGGGAACACAGATACGCAGTATTTT. Translated, it gives CASSVGLAGGNTDTQYF.

The table lists this clonotype with many counts. The chain uses TRBV10-3 and TRBJ1-3; D possibly corresponds to TRBD1 (5 bases). The CDR3 runs 17 residues. V lost 5 bases and J lost 2, with 19 bases in between. CDR1 and CDR2 from the germline V gene are ENHRY and SYGVKD. CDR3 sequence (DNA): TGTGCCATCAGTTTCGCTGTATCCGGGACGCCTGGAAACACCATATATTTT. It yields the protein CAISFAVSGTPGNTIYF.

This clonotype was seen ten or more times. The rearrangement links TRBV9 to TRBJ1-5, with TRBD1 as a possible D gene (5 bases). The V and J ends lost 2 bases and 4 bases respectively, with 13 bases between them. Germline V gene sequence: CDR1 SGDLS, CDR2 YYNGEE. This CDR3 contains 15 residues. The CDR3, as DNA: TGTGCCAGCAGCGTGGGGGGGTCGCCAAATCAGCCCCAGCATTTT. It translates to CASSVGGSPNQPQHF. The whole variable domain, remainder taken from reference TRBV9 and TRBJ1-5, is DSGVTQTPKHLITATGQRVTLRCSPRSGDLSVYWYQQSLDQGLQFLIQYYNGEERAKGNILERFSAQQFPDLHSELNLSSLELGDSALYFCASSVGGSPNQPQHFGDGTRLSIL.